Presented here are 32 T cell receptor beta chains from one specimen sequenced in a study of cytomegalovirus exposure and HLA in healthy donors (dated by TCRdb to 2016 to 2017). The method behind the library was the immunoSEQ multiplex PCR assay. For the multiplex PCR, a mixture combining 60 forward primers for TCR Vbeta segments and 13 reverse primers for TCR Jbeta segments was used. TCRdb re-hosts the immuneACCESS table, in-frame sequences only. Its copies lack some clones; in the studies checked, an unresolved V gene accounts for under half of them, and the cause for the rest is not known. The sample table gives roughly 50,000 clones. Around 26% of the sample comes from the top ten. Material: PBMCs. Receptor source: a man aged 40-49 years in good health and CMV-seropositive.

The rearrangement uses TRBV30 and TRBJ1-2, with 8 bases lining up with TRBD1. Trimming at V came to 5 bases and at J to 4 bases, leaving 6 bases not matched to a gene. Germline lookup yields CDR1 GTSNPN and CDR2 SVGIG (reference sequence). The CDR3 loop spans 13 amino acids. Here the CDR3 reads CAWGRDRPYGYTF. CDR3 bases: TGTGCCTGGGGCCGGGACAGGCCCTATGGCTACACCTTC. Based on the CDR3 plus reference TRBV30 and TRBJ1-2, the full variable domain is SQTIHQWPATLVQPVGSPLSLECTVEGTSNPNLYWYRQAAGRGLQLLFYSVGIGQISSEVPQNLSASRPQDRQFILSSKKLLLSDSGFYLCAWGRDRPYGYTFGSGTRLTVV.

This chain uses TRBV28 with TRBJ1-4; D uncertain. V was trimmed by 7 bases and J by 8 bases, leaving 17 bases between them. The CDR3 totals 14 residues. Looked up from germline, CDR1 is MDHEN and CDR2 is SYDVKM. The CDR3 DNA reads TGTGCCAGCACCTCTCCTCTGTCCAGGGAAAAACTGTTTTTT. Residues: CASTSPLSREKLFF. Supplemented by reference TRBV28 and TRBJ1-4, the full variable domain reads DVKVTQSSRYLVKRTGEKVFLECVQDMDHENMFWYRQDPGLGLRLIYFSYDVKMKEKGDIPEGYSVSREKKERFSLILESASTNQTSMYLCASTSPLSREKLFFGSGTQLSVL.

The chain uses TRBV5-1 and TRBJ2-5, with 7 nucleotides matching TRBD1. Germline V gene data show CDR1 as SGHRS and CDR2 as YFSETQ. V shed 0 bases, J shed 1 base, and the junction held 12 bases outside the gene matches. This CDR3 comprises 18 residues. In DNA form, the CDR3 reads TGCGCCAGCAGCTTGGAATCGCCAACGACAGGGTCCCAAGAGACCCAGTACTTC. This translates into CASSLESPTTGSQETQYF.

This chain connects TRBV11-2 to TRBJ2-2; a weak D match, TRBD1 (5 bases). The CDR3 length is 17 residues. Germline V gives CDR1 SGHAT, CDR2 FQNNGV. Trimming cost V 5 bases and J 2 bases, with 18 bases left between them. Written as DNA, the CDR3 is TGTGCCAGCAGCCCCGGCAGGGTAGGCGCCAACACCGGGGAGCTGTTTTTT. It translates to CASSPGRVGANTGELFF.

The rearrangement joins TRBV7-8 to TRBJ1-6, with TRBD1 identical over 9 bases. V lost 4 bases, J lost 7 bases, and 5 bases stayed unmatched. The CDR3 length is 15 residues. Looked up from germline, CDR1 is SGHVS and CDR2 is FQNEAQ. CDR3 nucleotides: TGTGCCAGCAGCTGGACAGGGGACGGCAATTCACCCCTCCACTTT. Amino acid sequence: CASSWTGDGNSPLHF.

The V gene is TRBV7-3, the J gene TRBJ2-5, with 13 bases that match TRBD2. The J call may be faulty, since TRBJ2-7 better matches the DNA end. The CDR3 is made up of 14 amino acids. Per the germline V gene, CDR1 is SGHTA and CDR2 is FQGTGA. Here the CDR3 DNA reads TGTGCCAGCAGCCCTGGACTAGCGGGGGCCGAGCAGTACTTC. It is translated as CASSPGLAGAEQYF.

The genes are TRBV9 and TRBJ1-2, with 8 bases identical to TRBD1. The CDR3 is 14 amino acids. CDR1 SGDLS and CDR2 YYNGEE come from the germline V gene. The V segment lost 4 bases and the J segment 4 bases; nucleotides outside the gene matches: 6. In DNA form, the CDR3 reads TGTGCCAGCAGCTCCAGGGGGCAGGGCTATGGCTACACCTTC. This gives the protein CASSSRGQGYGYTF.

V is TRBV4-1 and J is TRBJ1-4; D possibly corresponds to TRBD1 (5 bases). The germline CDR1 and CDR2 sequences are MGHRA and YSYEKL. V was clipped by 2 bases and J by 6 bases, with 22 bases between them. The CDR3 sequence is 18 residues long. CDR3 sequence reads: CASSQPPSGTGTDEKLFF. The CDR3 bases are TGCGCCAGCAGCCAACCCCCGAGTGGTACGGGGACTGATGAAAAACTGTTTTTT.

This chain links TRBV7-9 with TRBJ1-1; D may be TRBD1 (6 bases). The germline CDR1 and CDR2 sequences are SEHNR and FQNEAQ (reference sequence). This CDR3 is built from 14 residues. Trimming removed 3 bases at V and 4 bases at J, with 12 bases between. The CDR3 protein is CASSFNRESTEAFF. The DNA of the CDR3 is TGTGCCAGCAGCTTTAACAGGGAGAGCACTGAAGCTTTCTTT.

The chain carries TRBV27 and TRBJ1-1, with D uncertain. The CDR3 length is 13 residues. V was shortened by 6 bases and J by 4 bases, with 12 bases between the two germline ends. The V gene's germline CDR1 is MNHEY and CDR2 SMNVEV (reference sequence). The CDR3 loop is CASRATPSTEAFF. The CDR3 nucleotides are TGTGCCAGCAGGGCAACCCCCAGCACTGAAGCTTTCTTT.

The gene calls are TRBV30 and TRBJ1-3, with 7 positions matching TRBD1. CDR3 length: 15 residues. V was pared by 2 bases and J by 2 bases, with 6 bases of the junction left unmatched. Germline-derived CDR1 and CDR2 are GTSNPN and SVGIG (reference sequence). CDR3: CAWSITGDTGNTIYF. The CDR3 bases are TGTGCCTGGAGTATTACAGGGGACACTGGAAACACCATATATTTT.

The chain is built from TRBV18 and TRBJ2-5, with a possible D match to TRBD1 (8 bases). Trimming cost V 2 bases and J 4 bases, with 11 bases left between them. CDR1 and CDR2 (germline): KGHSH, LQKENI. The CDR3 sequence is 14 residues long. This CDR3 is CASSPNRGGETQYF. The CDR3, as DNA: TGTGCCAGCTCACCAAACAGGGGGGGAGAGACCCAGTACTTC.

The chain uses TRBV5-4 and TRBJ2-5, with 10 nucleotides matching TRBD2. The germline V gene has CDR1 SGHNT and CDR2 YYREEE (reference sequence). This CDR3 spans 16 amino acids. V gave up 0 bases and J gave up 5 bases; unmatched junction bases: 7. In DNA, the CDR3 is TGTGCCAGCAGCTTGGGTCTAGCGGGAGTTCGGGAGACCCAGTACTTC. This codes for CASSLGLAGVRETQYF. The variable domain in full, completed from reference TRBV5-4 and TRBJ2-5, reads ETGVTQSPTHLIKTRGQQVTLRCSSQSGHNTVSWYQQALGQGPQFIFQYYREEENGRGNFPPRFSGLQFPNYSSELNVNALELDDSALYLCASSLGLAGVRETQYFGPGTRLLVL.

The rearrangement joins TRBV5-1 to TRBJ2-2, with 12 bases aligning to TRBD2. The length of the CDR3 is 18 residues. V lost 2 bases to trimming and J lost 1 base; unmatched junction nucleotides: 6. Germline V gives CDR1 SGHRS, CDR2 YFSETQ. CDR3 sequence (DNA): TGCGCCAGCAGCTTTGGCCTAGCGGGGGGGAAGAACACCGGGGAGCTGTTTTTT. Its translation is CASSFGLAGGKNTGELFF.

V and J are TRBV6-6 and TRBJ1-1, with no clear D. The length of the CDR3 is 14 residues. The germline V and J ends were trimmed by 2 bases and 3 bases, with 10 bases remaining between them. The germline gives CDR1 MNHNY, CDR2 SVGAGI (reference sequence). CDR3 sequence (DNA): TGTGCCAGCAGTTACCGTCAGGTAGACACTGAAGCTTTCTTT. Protein product: CASSYRQVDTEAFF.

V usage is TRBV7-2 and J usage is TRBJ1-5, with 7 bases aligning to TRBD1. CDR1 and CDR2 from the germline V gene are SGHTA and FQGNSA. V was clipped by 4 bases and J by 7 bases; unmatched bases: 10. This CDR3 has 15 amino acids. The CDR3 DNA reads as TGTGCCAGCAGCTCCGCACAGGGGAACGGGCAGCCCCAGCATTTT. Residues: CASSSAQGNGQPQHF.

J is TRBJ2-5 and V is TRBV29-1; weak D call: TRBD2 (6 bases). Trimming took 5 bases from V and 2 from J, leaving 15 bases between them. CDR1 is SQVTM, CDR2 ANQGSEA, per germline. The length of the CDR3 is 14 residues. In nucleotides, the CDR3 is TGCAGCGTTAACACGGGAGTAGGACAAGAGACCCAGTACTTC. Amino acids: CSVNTGVGQETQYF. Variable domain in full (rest from reference TRBV29-1 and TRBJ2-5): SAVISQKPSRDICQRGTSLTIQCQVDSQVTMMFWYRQQPGQSLTLIATANQGSEATYESGFVIDKFPISRPNLTFSTLTVSNMSPEDSSIYLCSVNTGVGQETQYFGPGTRLLVL.

The rearrangement joins TRBV7-7 to TRBJ2-1; D is perhaps TRBD2 (6 bases). The V end lost 1 base, the J end lost 9 bases, and 7 bases lay between the germline ends. This CDR3 comprises 12 residues. Germline V lookup: CDR1 SSHAT, CDR2 FNYEAQ (reference sequence). CDR3 DNA sequence: TGTGCCAGCAGCTTAGGAGCGGGTGAGCAGTTCTTC. It encodes CASSLGAGEQFF.

The chain carries TRBV28 and TRBJ2-3, with 7 bases matching TRBD2. The J segment lost 2 bases and the V segment lost 5 bases, leaving 4 bases of the junction unmatched. This CDR3 comprises 14 residues. Germline lookup yields CDR1 MDHEN and CDR2 SYDVKM. The DNA of the CDR3 is TGTGCCAGCAGTAAGCGGGGAACCACAGATACGCAGTATTTT. Its translation: CASSKRGTTDTQYF.

The rearrangement links TRBV29-1 to TRBJ2-7, with 10 bases aligning to TRBD2. There are 15 residues in the CDR3. V was pared by 4 bases and J by 1 base, with 7 bases of the junction left unmatched. Germline assignment: CDR1 SQVTM and CDR2 ANQGSEA. This chain's CDR3 is CSVGLAGTLSYEQYF. CDR3 nucleotides: TGCAGCGTTGGACTAGCGGGCACGTTATCCTACGAGCAGTACTTC.

The chain joins TRBV29-1 to TRBJ2-1, with 8 bases fitting TRBD1. V gave up 2 bases and J gave up 3 bases; unmatched junction bases: 12. The germline gives CDR1 SQVTM, CDR2 ANQGSEA. This CDR3 is built from 17 residues. CDR3 in amino acids: CSVEITGTGLLYNEQFF. The DNA for the CDR3 is TGCAGCGTTGAAATCACCGGGACAGGACTTCTCTACAATGAGCAGTTCTTC.

This sequence joins TRBV19 and TRBJ2-2; 7 bases are shared with TRBD1. The V gene's germline CDR1 is LNHDA and CDR2 SQIVND (reference sequence). The CDR3 has 16 amino acids. Trimming at V came to 7 bases and at J to 7 bases, leaving 15 bases not matched to a gene. CDR3 nucleotide sequence: TGTGCCAGTAAACTAGGGACAGTTCGACCCCGCGGGGAGCTGTTTTTT. Translation: CASKLGTVRPRGELFF.

The rearrangement uses TRBV28 and TRBJ2-5; unclear D gene. Trimming removed 6 bases at V and 5 bases at J, with 10 bases between. Germline-derived CDR1 and CDR2 are MDHEN and SYDVKM. The CDR3 extends over 12 amino acids. The CDR3 bases are TGTGCCAGCAGCCCTCTGTCGGAGACCCAGTACTTC. Translation gives CASSPLSETQYF.

J is TRBJ1-3 and V is TRBV11-3, with TRBD1 matching over 7 bases. There are 16 residues in the CDR3. Germline CDR1 SGHNT, CDR2 YENEEA. V dropped 1 base and J dropped 8; count of bases not matched to a gene: 11. CDR3 protein: CASSLAGGQSRDTIYF. In DNA form, the CDR3 reads TGTGCCAGCAGCTTAGCTGGGGGACAGTCAAGAGACACCATATATTTT.

V usage is TRBV5-1 and J usage is TRBJ1-1, with a weak D call TRBD1 (5 bases). The CDR3 runs 15 residues. CDR1 and CDR2 (germline): SGHRS, YFSETQ. V was cut by 4 bases and J by 2 bases, with 15 bases left in between. The CDR3 here is CASSIQLTGNTEAFF. The DNA of the CDR3 is TGCGCCAGCAGCATACAGCTTACAGGTAACACTGAAGCTTTCTTT.

V usage is TRBV11-3 and J usage is TRBJ2-2; 9 nucleotides align to TRBD2. The CDR3 covers 16 residues. The ends lost 5 bases at V and 3 bases at J; junction bases unmatched: 7. Per germline, CDR1 SGHNT and CDR2 YENEEA. The CDR3 DNA follows: TGTGCCAGCAGCACCTTTCTAGCGGGGCACACCGGGGAGCTGTTTTTT. Protein: CASSTFLAGHTGELFF.

The gene calls are TRBV7-9 and TRBJ1-5, with a weak D call TRBD1 (6 bases). V lost 1 base, J lost 2 bases, and 6 bases lay in between. The CDR3 totals 14 residues. CDR1 and CDR2 (germline): SEHNR, FQNEAQ (reference sequence). CDR3 residues: CASSLDRGNQPQHF. The CDR3 region has the DNA TGTGCCAGCAGCTTAGACAGGGGCAATCAGCCCCAGCATTTT.

The chain recombines TRBV19 with TRBJ1-5; no firm D call. Germline V CDR1 and CDR2: LNHDA, SQIVND (reference sequence). This CDR3 has 13 amino acids. V lost 5 bases, J lost 4 bases, and 9 bases lay in between. This CDR3 reads CASSPDINQPQHF. The DNA of the CDR3 is TGTGCCAGTAGTCCCGACATTAATCAGCCCCAGCATTTT.

This sequence joins TRBV7-9 and TRBJ2-5; D may be TRBD2 (7 bases). Germline CDR1 is SEHNR and CDR2 is FQNEAQ (reference sequence). This CDR3 has 13 amino acids. Trimming stripped 5 bases from V and 4 bases from J, with 11 bases between. The CDR3 bases are TGTGCCAGCAGCGGGGGGGCAGGAGAGACCCAGTACTTC. It translates to CASSGGAGETQYF.

On this clone itself: The junction shows a germline mismatch at one end, possibly a read error. The chain combines TRBV5-1 with TRBJ1-1, with D possibly TRBD1 on 6 matching bases. This CDR3 comprises 14 residues. CDR1 is SGHRS and CDR2 is YFSETQ in the germline V gene. CDR3 nucleotides: TGCGCCAGCAGCTTGCAAGGATGGGACACTGAAACTTTCTTT. Protein product: CASSLQGWDTETFF.

The CDR3 DNA reads as TGCGCCAGCAGCAGACACCATAGCAATCAGCCCCAGCATTTT. Translation: CASSRHHSNQPQHF. The chain combines TRBV5-1 with TRBJ1-5, with unresolved D. Germline V gene sequence: CDR1 SGHRS, CDR2 YFSETQ. CDR3 length equals 14 residues. V was shortened by 4 bases and J by 0 bases, with 8 bases between the two germline ends.

The V and J genes are TRBV7-2 and TRBJ2-5, with D maybe TRBD1 (5 bases). Trimming took 1 base from V and 1 from J, leaving 10 bases between them. The CDR3 length is 15 residues. Germline assignment: CDR1 SGHTA and CDR2 FQGNSA. CDR3 DNA: TGTGCCAGCAGCTTAGATCCAGGGCCCCAAGAGACCCAGTACTTC. Its translation is CASSLDPGPQETQYF.